Below, 13 T cell receptor beta chains from the same sample are listed, as sequenced in a study of PD-L1 blockade in urothelial cancer. The time point here: peripheral blood 6 weeks after treatment start. Profiled with immunoSEQ multiplex PCR; TCRdb holds only in-frame clones, not every one. The profile shows about 36,000 clones, about four fifths of them singletons. The starting material was PBMCs, obtained around atezolizumab (anti-PD-L1) treatment. The receptors originated from a man aged 35 to 55 with urothelial cancer.

The chain couples TRBV6-5 to TRBJ1-2, with TRBD1 as a possible D gene (5 bases). The CDR3 runs to 15 residues. The germline gives CDR1 MNHEY, CDR2 SVGAGI. Trimming left V 2 bases short and J 4 bases short, with 14 bases between. CDR3 DNA: TGTGCCAGCAGTTACGCTCGGGGGACCCGCTATGGCTACACCTTC. Protein product: CASSYARGTRYGYTF.

V is TRBV6-5 and J is TRBJ1-1; no reliable D call. The V gene's germline CDR1 is MNHEY and CDR2 SVGAGI. This CDR3 comprises 13 residues. Trimming took off 0 bases at V and 2 bases at J, with 4 bases between the two ends. Here the CDR3 DNA reads TGTGCCAGCAGTTACTCGACAAACACTGAAGCTTTCTTT. As protein: CASSYSTNTEAFF.

In this sample, this clone turned up a few times. The chain carries TRBV30 and TRBJ1-2; 9 bases line up with TRBD1. Germline CDR1 and CDR2: GTSNPN and SVGIG (reference sequence). This CDR3 contains 16 residues. The V and J ends lost 5 bases and 5 bases, in that order; junction bases with no gene match: 15. The CDR3 region has the DNA TGTGCCTGGGGCCGGGACAGGGCAAATTCTTTTTATGGCTACACCTTC. Encoded protein: CAWGRDRANSFYGYTF.

CDR3 sequence: CASSAGRNTEAFF. In DNA form, the CDR3 reads TGTGCCAGCAGCGCGGGGAGGAACACTGAAGCTTTCTTT. V and J are TRBV7-3 and TRBJ1-1; no clear D gene. The CDR3 contains 13 residues. V was shortened by 5 bases and J by 1 base, with 8 bases between the two germline ends. Germline V gene lookup returns CDR1 SGHTA and CDR2 FQGTGA.

V is TRBV5-1 and J is TRBJ2-7, with a possible D match to TRBD2 (5 bases). Germline CDR1 is SGHRS and CDR2 is YFSETQ. The CDR3 is 15 residues long. Trimming cost V 2 bases and J 6 bases, with 18 bases left between them. This chain's CDR3 is CASSLEGLTIGEQYF. The CDR3 nucleotides are TGCGCCAGCAGCTTAGAGGGCCTCACGATTGGCGAGCAGTACTTC.

The J gene is TRBJ2-3, the V gene TRBV19, with TRBD1 matching over 11 bases. Germline assignment: CDR1 LNHDA and CDR2 SQIVND (reference sequence). Trimming removed 4 bases from V and 4 bases from J; junction bases left unmatched: 4. This CDR3 contains 15 residues. The CDR3 region has the DNA TGTGCCAGTAGTAAATGGACAGGGGGCTCAGATACGCAGTATTTT. Protein: CASSKWTGGSDTQYF.

The rearrangement uses TRBV7-2 and TRBJ1-5; D is uncertain. The V gene's germline CDR1 is SGHTA and CDR2 FQGNSA. CDR3 size: 15 residues. Between the trimmed V and J ends, which lost 1 base and 1 base, there was a span of 8 bases. The CDR3 reads CASSLGWESNQPQHF. The CDR3 region has the DNA TGTGCCAGCAGCTTAGGGTGGGAGAGCAATCAGCCCCAGCATTTT.

The chain couples TRBV6-5 to TRBJ2-7; 8 bases align to TRBD1. V was clipped by 0 bases and J by 3 bases; unmatched bases: 4. This CDR3 is 15 amino acids long. The V gene's germline CDR1 is MNHEY and CDR2 SVGAGI. Here the CDR3 reads CASSYSGTGRYEQYF. In nucleotides, the CDR3 is TGTGCCAGCAGTTACTCGGGGACAGGTCGCTACGAGCAGTACTTC.

The chain has TRBV27 and TRBJ2-7, with 8 bases aligning to TRBD2. Germline CDR1 and CDR2: MNHEY and SMNVEV (reference sequence). There are 18 residues in the CDR3. V shed 5 bases and J 2 bases; nucleotides not matched to a gene: 17. The CDR3 is CASSPASFSTGGPYEQYF. CDR3 in DNA: TGTGCCAGCAGTCCCGCTAGCTTTTCGACGGGAGGGCCCTACGAGCAGTACTTC.

The chain has TRBV14 and TRBJ2-7; 9 bases fit TRBD2. Germline CDR1 and CDR2: SGHDN and FVKESK. The junction had 17 bases not matched to a gene; V was cut back by 0 bases and J by 5 bases. This CDR3 is 19 amino acids long. Here the CDR3 DNA reads TGTGCCAGCAGCCAAGAACACAGGGTTTTGGCGGGAGGGCCGAACGAGCAGTACTTC. Protein product: CASSQEHRVLAGGPNEQYF.

The gene calls are TRBV19 and TRBJ1-5, with TRBD1 as a possible D gene (5 bases). Germline CDR1 is LNHDA and CDR2 is SQIVND (reference sequence). Trimming took 11 bases from V and 3 from J, leaving 17 bases between them. The length of the CDR3 is 14 residues. DNA for the CDR3: TGTGCCCGAGCCGGTTGGGGGGTCAATCAGCCCCAGCATTTT. Translating gives CARAGWGVNQPQHF.

The V call is TRBV5-1, the J call TRBJ1-5; D gene uncertain. V dropped 0 bases and J dropped 0 bases, with 7 bases sitting between them. The CDR3 is 15 residues long. Germline V gene lookup returns CDR1 SGHRS and CDR2 YFSETQ. Here the CDR3 DNA reads TGCGCCAGCAGCTTGGACGGTCTTAGCAATCAGCCCCAGCATTTT. Translated: CASSLDGLSNQPQHF.

This clone was counted once. The chain couples TRBV5-6 to TRBJ2-1; D is perhaps TRBD1 (5 bases). Germline values: CDR1 SGHDT, CDR2 YYEEEE. CDR3 size: 16 residues. V was pared by 4 bases and J by 3 bases, with 17 bases between. This CDR3 is CASSHEAKGDYNEQFF. The DNA of the CDR3 is TGTGCCAGCAGCCACGAAGCCAAAGGGGACTACAATGAGCAGTTCTTC.